These T cell receptor beta chains were read from a single sample in a study of blood T cell repertoires in COVID-19. Using immunoSEQ multiplex PCR, the repertoire was profiled, and TCRdb retains in-frame clones only, with some absent. Here the sample spans 650,000 to 800,000 clones, 80% to 90% being singletons. Input material: peripheral blood. Receptor source: a woman under 30 with acute or convalescent COVID-19. CDR3s include the opening cysteine and the closing phenylalanine or tryptophan.

v_gene | CDR3aa
TRBV5-1 | CASSPEGQGGTEAFF
TRBV6-5 | CASSNVQGGGYGYTF
TRBV6-5 | CASSYFAGGPQETQYF
TRBV11-2 | CASSLERQNTEAFF
TRBV27 | CASSFSQGGDSPLHF
TRBV4-1 | CASSQEGRATGFTDTQYF
TRBV2 | CASSGGGAGANVLTF
TRBV10-1 | CASSGVDSTNTEAFF
TRBV4-3 | CASSHYRNTEAFF
TRBV20-1 | CSARFYYGYTF
TRBV3-1/TRBV3-2 | CASSPRGGGKNTEAFF
TRBV12-3/TRBV12-4 | CASSLQGTYGYTF
TRBV2 | CASSEPGQGARGYTF
TRBV19 | CASSPWDRGLTEAFF
TRBV27 | CASSFNPGLIYEQYF
TRBV24-1 | CATSAGRGQETQYF
TRBV5-1 | CASSLAGLTTEAFF
TRBV19 | CASSRREGNTEAFF
TRBV7-6 | CASSLRQGYEQYF
TRBV6-5 | CASSYAFRGTDTQYF
TRBV3-1/TRBV3-2 | CASTQGRGGLYF
TRBV20-1 | CSALQDEKLFF
TRBV7-3 | CASSPGQVTDTQYF
TRBV7-2 | CASSLGYSGYEQYF
TRBV7-9 | CASSGDREPNSPLHF
TRBV24-1 | CATSGDRDDYTF
TRBV6-5 | CASSYHTGTTKGGYTF
TRBV4-3 | CASSQGQGAPDTQYF
TRBV11-3 | CASSLDGTDGNTIYF
TRBV27 | CASRGTGVGTEAFF
TRBV5-4 | CASSLRDRDSGANVLTF
TRBV4-2 | CASSQELQGVGELFF
TRBV5-1 | CASSPRTGQNYGYTF
TRBV4-2 | CASSPIGTSGAVYTF
TRBV29-1 | CSVEPGGNYGYTF
TRBV5-1 | CASSSRGVTSGAPDTQYF
TRBV30 | CAWTIGVRTGELFF
TRBV4-2 | CASSQTGLAPSTDTQYF
TRBV10-3 | CAISPEVHYGYTF
TRBV19 | CASSIGADRPYEQYF
TRBV10-3 | CAISETSNTGELFF
TRBV5-1 | CASSYGRDRSVSEQYF
TRBV5-5 | CASSLYHSGTGLMNTEAFF
TRBV6-1 | CASSEASGQGAGEQYF
TRBV21-1 | CASSKGRGATGELFF
TRBV7-2 | CASSLVGSSEDEQYF
TRBV18 | CASSPSGIKGYTF